This T cell receptor beta chain originates from a study of long-term antiretroviral therapy in people with HIV. This CDR3 region has 17 residues. Unmatched junction bases numbered 13, after V lost 3 bases and J lost 5 bases. Germline V gene data show CDR1 as SNHLY and CDR2 as FYNNEI. Worth noting for this clone: Its antigen is unidentified.

Survey level was the resolution at which the v3.0 immunoSEQ assay ran. The assay was immunoSEQ multiplex PCR, and TCRdb's table has in-frame clones only and misses some. Seen here are some 25,000 clones, about 86% observed once, and the top ten hold around 4%. Study results and limitations: Even long-term ART left TRB diversity below transplant donor controls, despite gains.

The sequence was obtained from a woman younger than 45 with HIV. The source was unsorted PBMCs, collected 1.9 years after starting antiretroviral therapy. V and J are TRBV2 and TRBJ2-3; 8 nucleotides agree with TRBD2. CDR3 nucleotides: TGTGCCAGCAGTGATCTGGCGGAGCGGGGGCGAGGAGATACGCAGTATTTT. It translates to CASSDLAERGRGDTQYF.